These 18 T cell receptor beta chains were all obtained from the same sample, sequenced in a study of CD8 T cells in ankylosing spondylitis. Antigens of these TCRs are unknown. Findings of the study overall: A TCR beta motif of about 8 highly homologous variants seemed to mark ankylosing spondylitis blood.

TCRdb re-called the 5' RACE reads with MiXCR, one entry per CDR3 protein. The data show 700,000 to 850,000 distinct CDR3 sequences, around 11% seen once. The material sequenced was blood, either unsorted or a sorted T cell fraction (not recorded which). The receptors derive from a male donor with ankylosing spondylitis.

The rearrangement joins TRBV28 to TRBJ1-2; D possibly corresponds to TRBD1 (5 bases). The V end lost 8 bases, the J end lost 4 bases, and 26 bases lay between the germline ends. The germline V gene has CDR1 MDHEN and CDR2 SYDVKM. This CDR3 has 17 amino acids. CDR3 residues: CASSSQGGLHYSYGYTF. In nucleotides, the CDR3 is TGTGCCAGCTCATCTCAGGGCGGTTTACACTATAGCTATGGCTACACCTTC.

The table lists this clonotype with many counts. This sequence joins TRBV29-1 and TRBJ1-1, with a weak D call TRBD1 (6 bases). This CDR3 region has 13 residues. Trimming shortened V by 7 bases and J by 2 bases, and 14 bases separated the two germline ends. Looked up from germline, CDR1 is SQVTM and CDR2 is ANQGSEA. The CDR3 is CSGSTGPNTEAFF. The CDR3 DNA follows: TGCAGCGGCTCCACAGGGCCCAACACTGAAGCTTTCTTT.

This clonotype was observed a handful of times. This chain joins TRBV20-1 and TRBJ2-5; 9 bases agree with TRBD2. The trim removed 0 bases at V and 5 bases at J, leaving 13 bases unmatched. CDR3 length: 17 residues. Germline V gives CDR1 DFQATT, CDR2 SNEGSKA (reference sequence). The CDR3 here is CSARDLRASGELETQYF. The DNA for the CDR3 is TGCAGTGCTAGAGATCTCAGGGCTAGCGGGGAGTTGGAGACCCAGTACTTC.

The chain recombines TRBV5-4 with TRBJ2-2; 8 bases fit TRBD1. Trimming took 4 bases from V and 7 from J; bases not matched to a gene: 9. Germline values: CDR1 SGHNT, CDR2 YYREEE (reference sequence). This CDR3 is 15 amino acids long. CDR3 region: CASSPIGQGGGELFF. For the CDR3, the DNA is TGTGCCAGCAGCCCCATCGGACAGGGCGGCGGGGAGCTGTTTTTT.

The rearrangement joins TRBV18 to TRBJ2-3, with TRBD1 as a possible D gene (5 bases). This CDR3 has 12 residues. CDR1 is KGHSH and CDR2 is LQKENI in the germline V gene. V lost 3 bases to trimming and J lost 8 bases, with 9 bases between them. The CDR3 spells CASSPDISTQYF. CDR3 DNA sequence: TGTGCCAGCTCACCGGACATCTCTACGCAGTATTTT.

This clonotype occurred many times. The rearrangement joins TRBV12-5 to TRBJ2-1, with D possibly matching TRBD2 (6 bases). Looked up from germline, CDR1 is LGHNT and CDR2 is FRNRAP. This CDR3 region has 15 residues. Deletions cut 1 base from V and 10 bases from J, with 17 bases between. The CDR3 nucleotides read TGTGCTAGTGGTTTGGAAATTAGCGGACTTCTCGAGCAGTTCTTC. As protein: CASGLEISGLLEQFF.

This clonotype was found many times. The chain is built from TRBV7-2 and TRBJ1-5, with TRBD1 identical over 7 bases. The germline CDR1 and CDR2 sequences are SGHTA and FQGNSA. Unmatched junction bases numbered 4, after V lost 6 bases and J lost 5 bases. The length of the CDR3 is 13 residues. This chain's CDR3 is CASSFTGDQPQHF. The DNA for the CDR3 is TGTGCCAGCAGTTTCACAGGGGATCAGCCCCAGCATTTT.

The chain combines TRBV6-2 or TRBV6-3 with TRBJ1-2, with no clear D. This CDR3 comprises 12 residues. V was trimmed by 2 bases and J by 8 bases, leaving 9 bases between them. Germline CDR1 MNHEY, CDR2 SVGEGT. The CDR3 sequence is CASSYRVRGYTF. In nucleotides, the CDR3 is TGTGCCAGCAGTTACAGGGTCCGAGGCTACACCTTC.

CDR3 in DNA: TGTGCCAGCAGAAACACCAGAACAGGCTCTGGGGCCAACGTCCTGACTTTC. Amino acids: CASRNTRTGSGANVLTF. The rearrangement uses TRBV7-9 and TRBJ2-6; TRBD1 is a possible D gene (5 bases). CDR3 length equals 17 residues. The ends were cut back, 6 bases at V and 0 bases at J, with 15 bases in the middle. The germline gives CDR1 SEHNR, CDR2 FQNEAQ (reference sequence).

Here the CDR3 reads CASSLSTLSTQYF. The CDR3 DNA is TGTGCCAGCAGCTTATCGACCCTCTCTACGCAGTATTTT. The V and J genes are TRBV11-2 and TRBJ2-3; unclear D gene. V lost 2 bases, J lost 8 bases, and 11 bases lay in between. Per germline, CDR1 SGHAT and CDR2 FQNNGV. The CDR3 has 13 amino acids.

This clonotype was observed many times. This chain joins TRBV6-2 or TRBV6-3 and TRBJ1-5, with D possibly TRBD1 on 5 matching bases. CDR3 size: 14 residues. V was trimmed by 6 bases and J by 5 bases, leaving 14 bases between them. CDR1 and CDR2 from the germline V gene are MNHEY and SVGEGT. The CDR3 protein is CASRNRYRDQPQHF. The CDR3 DNA sequence: TGTGCCAGCAGAAACAGGTATCGAGATCAGCCCCAGCATTTT.

The chain recombines TRBV4-2 with TRBJ2-7, with TRBD1 matching over 10 bases. V trimming: 4 bases; J trimming: 3 bases; junction bases outside the gene matches: 9. The CDR3 has 16 amino acids. Germline V gives CDR1 LGHNA, CDR2 YNFKEQ. The DNA of the CDR3 is TGTGCCAGCAGCCGGCTCCAGGGGGACAGGGGCTACGAGCAGTACTTC. It codes for CASSRLQGDRGYEQYF.

V usage is TRBV20-1 and J usage is TRBJ2-1, with D maybe TRBD2 (6 bases). Germline V CDR1 and CDR2: DFQATT, SNEGSKA (reference sequence). V was pared by 4 bases and J by 5 bases, with 12 bases between. There are 13 residues in the CDR3. The CDR3: CSATPTGDNEQFF. DNA of the CDR3: TGCAGTGCTACGCCGACGGGAGACAATGAGCAGTTCTTC.

This clonotype was picked up many times. V gene TRBV5-1 combines with J gene TRBJ1-1; D ambiguous. Germline V gene data show CDR1 as SGHRS and CDR2 as YFSETQ. The V gene lost 2 bases and the J gene lost 1 base, with 18 bases spanning the gap. The CDR3 has 17 residues. This CDR3 reads CASSFIRAGRWNTEAFF. The CDR3 nucleotides read TGCGCCAGCAGCTTTATTAGGGCGGGCAGGTGGAACACTGAAGCTTTCTTT.

This clonotype occurred a few times. The rearrangement links TRBV6-5 to TRBJ2-5; D remains ambiguous. Germline assignment: CDR1 MNHEY and CDR2 SVGAGI. The CDR3 runs 14 residues. Deletions cut 0 bases from V and 5 bases from J, with 10 bases between. The CDR3, as DNA: TGTGCCAGCAGTTACTCGATTAGGCGCGAGACCCAGTACTTC. Residues: CASSYSIRRETQYF.

The rearrangement uses TRBV4-2 and TRBJ2-1; D may correspond to TRBD1 or TRBD2 (5 bases each). The CDR3 is 13 amino acids. Germline V CDR1 and CDR2: LGHNA, YNFKEQ. Trimming took off 4 bases at V and 4 bases at J, with 8 bases between the two ends. Here the CDR3 reads CASSRGGYNEQFF. For the CDR3, the DNA is TGTGCCAGCAGCCGGGGCGGGTACAATGAGCAGTTCTTC.

This clonotype was recorded a few times. CDR3 residues: CASSLTETLTGELFF. CDR3 DNA: TGCGCCAGCAGCTTGACAGAGACACTGACCGGGGAGCTGTTTTTT. The chain uses TRBV5-1 and TRBJ2-2; D gene uncertain. Deletions cut 1 base from V and 5 bases from J, with 12 bases between. CDR3 length equals 15 residues. From germline, CDR1 is SGHRS and CDR2 YFSETQ.

The genes are TRBV2 and TRBJ2-7; maybe TRBD2 (5 bases). Per germline, CDR1 SNHLY and CDR2 FYNNEI. V gave up 4 bases and J gave up 0 bases, with 16 bases separating them. The CDR3 length is 16 residues. CDR3 loop: CASSGGSSGSSYEQYF. CDR3 nucleotide sequence: TGTGCCAGCAGTGGAGGATCAAGCGGAAGCTCCTACGAGCAGTACTTC.